The sample holds one count of the clone carrying this T cell receptor beta chain. These data come from a study of Ad26.COV2.S vaccination and SARS-CoV-2 variants. Germline lookup yields CDR1 SGHRS and CDR2 YFSETQ. This CDR3 contains 14 residues. The V end lost 7 bases, the J end lost 4 bases, and 14 bases lay between the germline ends. Data came from immunoSEQ multiplex PCR; TCRdb stores just in-frame clones and leaves some out. The table includes a few hundred thousand clones, around 86% detected once. Treatment reported: about 20 received Ad26.COV2.S at low or high dose, single or two shots; 5 received placebo; per-sample allocation not given. Samples analyzed were those drawn on day 63 after the first vaccine or placebo injection. The donor was a Boston adult aged 18-55 years.

The sample in question was peripheral blood, obtained in a trial of Ad26.COV2.S vaccine versus placebo. The V gene is TRBV5-1, the J gene TRBJ2-2, with a tentative D call TRBD1 (6 bases). The TCR comes from a person aged 18-65 years who received the Ad26.COV2.S COVID-19 vaccine or a placebo. CDR3: CASRTDDFTGELFF. The CDR3 DNA is TGCGCCAGCCGGACAGACGATTTCACCGGGGAGCTGTTTTTT. Full variable domain (missing parts from reference TRBV5-1 and TRBJ2-2): KAGVTQTPRYLIKTRGQQVTLSCSPISGHRSVSWYQQTPGQGLQFLFEYFSETQRNKGNFPGRFSGRQFSNSRSEMNVSTLELGDSALYLCASRTDDFTGELFFGEGSRLTVL.